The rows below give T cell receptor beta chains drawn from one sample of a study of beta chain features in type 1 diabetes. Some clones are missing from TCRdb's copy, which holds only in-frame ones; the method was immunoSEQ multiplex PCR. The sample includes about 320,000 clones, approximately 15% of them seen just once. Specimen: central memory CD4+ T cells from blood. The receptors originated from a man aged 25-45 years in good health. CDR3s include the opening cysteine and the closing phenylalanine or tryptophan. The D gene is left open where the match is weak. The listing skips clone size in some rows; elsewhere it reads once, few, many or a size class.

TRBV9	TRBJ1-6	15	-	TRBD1	TGTGCCAGCAGCTTGGCCGACAGGGGATCCTCACCCCTCCACTTT	CASSLADRGSSPLHF
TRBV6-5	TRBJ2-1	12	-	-	TGTGCCAGCAATAGCGGATACAATGAGCAGTTCTTC	CASNSGYNEQFF
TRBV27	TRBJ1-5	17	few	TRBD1	TGTGCCAGCAGTTCCGGGACAGGGGGCGCAAGCAATCAGCCCCAGCATTTT	CASSSGTGGASNQPQHF
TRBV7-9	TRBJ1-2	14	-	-	TGTGCCAGCAGCTTAGATCTAGGGCACGATGGCTACACCTTC	CASSLDLGHDGYTF
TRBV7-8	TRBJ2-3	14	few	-	TGTGCCAGCAGCAAGGGGACGGACACAGATACGCAGTATTTT	CASSKGTDTDTQYF
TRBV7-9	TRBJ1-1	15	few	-	TGTGCCAGCAGCTTAATGGGTCCCTTGAACACTGAAGCTTTCTTT	CASSLMGPLNTEAFF
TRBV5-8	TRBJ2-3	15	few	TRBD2	TGTGCCAGCAGCCGGACCGGGAGGTACACAGATACGCAGTATTTT	CASSRTGRYTDTQYF
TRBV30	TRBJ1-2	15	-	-	TGTGCCTGGAGTGTAGTACAGAATACTAACTATGGCTACACCTTC	CAWSVVQNTNYGYTF
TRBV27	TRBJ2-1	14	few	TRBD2	TGTGCCAGCAAGGAGGGAGGGAGAAACAATGAGCAGTTCTTC	CASKEGGRNNEQFF
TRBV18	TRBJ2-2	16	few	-	TGTGCCAGCTCACCACGATGGGCGGATCGTGGTGGGGAGCTGTTTTTT	CASSPRWADRGGELFF
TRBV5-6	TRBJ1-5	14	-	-	TGTGCCAGCAGCAGGGTGGGGGCTGGGCAGCCCCAGCATTTT	CASSRVGAGQPQHF
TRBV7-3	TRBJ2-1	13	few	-	TGTGCCAGCAGCTCCGACCTCGCTGGAGAGCAGTTCTTC	CASSSDLAGEQFF
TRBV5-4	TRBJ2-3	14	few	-	TGTGCCAGCAGCAAGGGGACGGACACAGATACGCAGTATTTT	CASSKGTDTDTQYF
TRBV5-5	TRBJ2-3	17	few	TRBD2	TGTGCCAGCAGCTTGGGAGGACTAGCGGCCTTCACAGATACGCAGTATTTT	CASSLGGLAAFTDTQYF
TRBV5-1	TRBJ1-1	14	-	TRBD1	TGCGCCAGCAGCGCCGGGACAGTGAGAGGTGAAGCTTTCTTT	CASSAGTVRGEAFF
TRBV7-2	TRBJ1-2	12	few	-	TGTGCCAGCAGCTTATGGAACTATGGCTACACCTTC	CASSLWNYGYTF
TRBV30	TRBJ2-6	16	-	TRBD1	TGTGCCTGGAAGTTGACAGGGTACCCTGGGGCCAACGTCCTGACTTTC	CAWKLTGYPGANVLTF
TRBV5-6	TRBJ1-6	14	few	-	TGTGCCAGCAGATCGGACAGTTTAAATTCACCCCTCCACTTT	CASRSDSLNSPLHF
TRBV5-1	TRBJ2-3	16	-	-	TGCGCCAGCAGCTTGGAGGGCGGGGCAGGGCAAGATACGCAGTATTTT	CASSLEGGAGQDTQYF
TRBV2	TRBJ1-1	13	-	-	TGTGCCAGCAATACTAAGGAGGACACTGAAGCTTTCTTT	CASNTKEDTEAFF
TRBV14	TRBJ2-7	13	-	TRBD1	TGTGCCAGCAGCCAGGCAGGGGGAAACGAGCAGTACTTC	CASSQAGGNEQYF
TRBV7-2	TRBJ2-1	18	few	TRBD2	TGTGCCAGCAGCTTACGGCTAGCGGGAGCCGGGGGCCACAATGAGCAGTTCTTC	CASSLRLAGAGGHNEQFF
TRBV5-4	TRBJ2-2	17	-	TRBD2	TGTGCCAGCAGCCAACGTAGCGGGGGGGCCAACACCGGGGAGCTGTTTTTT	CASSQRSGGANTGELFF
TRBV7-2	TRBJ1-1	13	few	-	TGTGCCAGCAGCTTGGCAGGTCGCACTGAAGCTTTCTTT	CASSLAGRTEAFF
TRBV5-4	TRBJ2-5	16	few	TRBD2	TGTGCCAGCAGCCATCCGACTAGCGGGAACCAAGAGACCCAGTACTTC	CASSHPTSGNQETQYF
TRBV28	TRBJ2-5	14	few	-	TGTGCCAGCAGTTTACCTTCCACACAAGAGACCCAGTACTTC	CASSLPSTQETQYF
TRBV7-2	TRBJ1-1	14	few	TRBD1	TGTGCCAGCAGCCCGCCCCGGGACAGGACTGAAGCTTTCTTT	CASSPPRDRTEAFF
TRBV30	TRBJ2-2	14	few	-	TGTGCCTGGAGCACAATAAGGGGGTCCGGGGAGCTGTTTTTT	CAWSTIRGSGELFF
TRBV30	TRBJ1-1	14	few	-	TGTGCCTGCACGGCCGGGGGAGATGGCACTGAAGCTTTCTTT	CACTAGGDGTEAFF
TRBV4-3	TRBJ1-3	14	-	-	TGCGCCAGCAGCCAAGATGCGGGCGCGAACACCATATATTTT	CASSQDAGANTIYF
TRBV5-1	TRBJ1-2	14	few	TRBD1	TGCGCCAGCAGCTCCCAGACAGGGGGTAATGGCTACACCTTC	CASSSQTGGNGYTF
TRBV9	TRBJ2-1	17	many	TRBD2	TGTGCCAGCAGCATACCATCAGCGGGGGGGTCCTACAATGAGCAGTTCTTC	CASSIPSAGGSYNEQFF
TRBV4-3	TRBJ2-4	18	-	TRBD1	TGCGCCAGCAGCCCGGGACAGGGTGGGGGGTTAACCAAAAACATTCAGTACTTC	CASSPGQGGGLTKNIQYF
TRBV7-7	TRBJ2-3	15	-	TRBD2	TGTGCCAGCAGCCCCGGGACTAGCGGGGCAGATACGCAGTATTTT	CASSPGTSGADTQYF
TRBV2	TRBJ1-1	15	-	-	TGTGCCAGCAGTGTTGGCGGGGGGCTCGGCACTGAAGCTTTCTTT	CASSVGGGLGTEAFF
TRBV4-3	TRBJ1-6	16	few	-	TGCGCCAGCAGCGCTGATTCGACTACATATAATTCACCCCTCCACTTT	CASSADSTTYNSPLHF
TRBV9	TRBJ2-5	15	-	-	TGTGCCAGCAGCGTCGCGGGGTCTGGTTGGGAGACCCAGTACTTC	CASSVAGSGWETQYF
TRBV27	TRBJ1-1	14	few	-	TGTGCCAGCAGTTTCTCGCGGGGCAGGACTGAAGCTTTCTTT	CASSFSRGRTEAFF
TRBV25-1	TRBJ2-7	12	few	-	TGTGCCAGCAGCCCGTCGTCCTACGAGCAGTACTTC	CASSPSSYEQYF
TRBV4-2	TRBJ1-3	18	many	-	TGTGCCAGCAGCCAAATACGACGGGGAGTAGGGTCTGGAAACACCATATATTTT	CASSQIRRGVGSGNTIYF
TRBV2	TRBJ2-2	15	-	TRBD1	TGTGCCAGCAGTGAAACAGGGGCGAACACCGGGGAGCTGTTTTTT	CASSETGANTGELFF
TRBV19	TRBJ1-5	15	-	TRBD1	TGTGCTACCGAGGCGAGGGCAGGGGGCTTTCAGCCCCAGCATTTT	CATEARAGGFQPQHF
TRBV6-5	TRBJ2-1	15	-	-	TGTGCCAGCAGCCGAAGTTCAGCTTTGAGCAATGAGCAGTTCTTC	CASSRSSALSNEQFF
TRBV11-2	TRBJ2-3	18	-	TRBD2	TGTGCCAGCAGCTCCCCGGGACTAGCGGGGGGGCGTCAAGATACGCAGTATTTT	CASSSPGLAGGRQDTQYF
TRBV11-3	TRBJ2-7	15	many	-	TGTGCCAGCAGCCCGTCGACAGCCCCACCTGTCAAGCAGTACTTC	CASSPSTAPPVKQYF
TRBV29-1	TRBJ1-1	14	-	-	TGCAGCGTCATGATAGGGGGGTTGAACACTGAAGCTTTCTTT	CSVMIGGLNTEAFF
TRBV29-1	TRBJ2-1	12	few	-	TGCAGCGTTGTGGGAACGGTTGGTGAGCAGTTCTTC	CSVVGTVGEQFF
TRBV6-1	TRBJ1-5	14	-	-	TGTGCCAGCAGGGTACGACGGGAAGCACAGCCCCAGCATTTT	CASRVRREAQPQHF
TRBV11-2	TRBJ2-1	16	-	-	TGTGCCAGCAGCTCCTCAATCGGGACCAAGTCCAATGAGCAGTTCTTC	CASSSSIGTKSNEQFF
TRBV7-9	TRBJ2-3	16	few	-	TGTGCCAGCAGCTTAGCACGACAGGATTTTAAAGATACGCAGTATTTT	CASSLARQDFKDTQYF
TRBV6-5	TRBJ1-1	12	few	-	TGTGCCAGCAATAGGCCTAACACTGAAGCTTTCTTT	CASNRPNTEAFF
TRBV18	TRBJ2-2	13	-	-	TGTGCCACCGGTACAGGGAACACCGGGGAGCTGTTTTTT	CATGTGNTGELFF